What follows is one T cell receptor (beta chain) and its context. The antigen is unknown. This sample is drawn from a study of T cells after posttransplantation cyclophosphamide. Regarding the study as a whole: Recipient CMV seropositivity and CMV reactivation strongly tracked TRB clonality. Blood and skin or GI T cell repertoires showed limited TRB overlap. Donor-recipient repertoire similarity was low at 1-2 months, rising over year one.

Produced via immunoSEQ multiplex PCR; TCRdb's table is partial and in-frame only. The sample includes fewer than 25,000 clones, more than 80% of them seen just once. Sampled 1 year posttransplant, controls received myeloablative marrow transplants, methotrexate and a calcineurin inhibitor. Germline V gives CDR1 SQVTM, CDR2 ANQGSEA. This CDR3 is 11 amino acids long. V lost 4 bases and J 4 bases, leaving 7 bases between the germline ends. The TCR originated in a female patient between 50 and 60 years old who received an allogeneic stem cell transplant from an unrelated donor, was CMV-positive, and had chronic GVHD only. Some T cells may possibly be graft donor cells. Sequences were derived from PBMCs, sampled after an allogeneic stem cell transplant with a calcineurin inhibitor and methotrexate. This chain links TRBV29-1 with TRBJ1-2; D call uncertain. The CDR3 DNA reads TGCAGCGTTGGGTCGGGCTATGGCTACACCTTC. Its protein product is CSVGSGYGYTF. The full variable domain, with the rest looked up from reference TRBV29-1 and TRBJ1-2, is SAVISQKPSRDICQRGTSLTIQCQVDSQVTMMFWYRQQPGQSLTLIATANQGSEATYESGFVIDKFPISRPNLTFSTLTVSNMSPEDSSIYLCSVGSGYGYTFGSGTRLTVV.